Below are 21 T cell receptor beta chains sequenced from a single sample in a study of CD8 T cells in Susac syndrome. Random hexamers were used to reverse transcribe the RNA input (about 0.5 to 1 ug). TCRdb reprocessed the immunoSEQ multiplex PCR reads with MiXCR, giving one entry per CDR3 protein. The sample includes about 190,000 distinct CDR3 sequences, roughly nine tenths of them seen just once. Sample: CD4+ T cells from PBMCs. All receptors come from a human donor with Susac syndrome.

J is TRBJ2-5 and V is TRBV7-9, with 7 bases identical to TRBD2. The CDR3 extends over 14 amino acids. From germline, CDR1 is SEHNR and CDR2 FQNEAQ (reference sequence). Trimming cost V 5 bases and J 5 bases; bases outside gene matches: 8. In DNA, the CDR3 is TGTGCCAGCAGCGCCGGGGGGAGGGAGGAGACCCAGTACTTC. Its protein product is CASSAGGREETQYF.

To note about this clonotype: One end of the junction varies from germline; a read error may be responsible. The genes are TRBV7-7 and TRBJ2-3; 8 bases match TRBD1. The germline V gene encodes CDR1 SSHAT and CDR2 FNYEAQ (reference sequence). The CDR3 has 16 amino acids. The CDR3: CASSPGTGYSTDTQYF. The CDR3 DNA reads TGTGCTAGCAGCCCCGGGACAGGATACAGCACAGATACGCAGTATTTT.

This chain joins TRBV28 and TRBJ2-2; 8 nucleotides line up with TRBD2. Germline V CDR1 and CDR2: MDHEN, SYDVKM. The CDR3 has 15 amino acids. V lost 7 bases to trimming and J lost 3 bases; unmatched junction nucleotides: 7. The CDR3 DNA sequence: TGTGCCAGCAACACGGGAGGGGCCGACACCGGGGAGCTGTTTTTT. Translating it yields CASNTGGADTGELFF.

This clonotype was recorded a few times. CDR3 nucleotide sequence: TGTGCCAGCAGCGTAGCTTCGGACTTGAACACTGAAGCTTTCTTT. It translates to CASSVASDLNTEAFF. This chain joins TRBV9 and TRBJ1-1; D gene uncertain. The V gene lost 0 bases and the J gene lost 0 bases, with 9 bases spanning the gap. CDR3 length: 15 amino acids. Germline CDR1 is SGDLS and CDR2 is YYNGEE.

The chain uses TRBV19 and TRBJ2-3; TRBD2 is a possible D gene (5 bases). The CDR3 has 15 residues. Germline loops: CDR1 LNHDA, CDR2 SQIVND (reference sequence). V was clipped by 5 bases and J by 8 bases, with 20 bases between them. CDR3 region: CASSHQWRYQATQYF. In nucleotides, the CDR3 is TGTGCCAGTAGTCATCAGTGGAGGTATCAGGCTACGCAGTATTTT.

This chain uses TRBV24-1 with TRBJ2-1; 11 positions agree with TRBD2. Germline CDR1 KGHDR, CDR2 SFDVKD. This CDR3 has 16 amino acids. V lost 6 bases and J lost 8; bases outside the gene matches: 11. CDR3 amino acids: CATSPGTSGSFYEQFF. The CDR3 DNA reads TGTGCCACCAGTCCCGGAACTAGCGGGAGTTTCTATGAGCAGTTCTTC.

The rearrangement uses TRBV29-1 and TRBJ1-2; possible D gene TRBD1, 5 bases. This CDR3 contains 14 residues. The V end was cut by 3 bases, the J end by 0 bases, with 11 bases between. Germline CDR1 and CDR2: SQVTM and ANQGSEA. The DNA of the CDR3 is TGCAGCGTTGATGTGCCAGGGCCTAACTATGGCTACACCTTC. This sequence encodes CSVDVPGPNYGYTF.

The chain has TRBV24-1 and TRBJ2-1; 8 positions agree with TRBD1. CDR1 and CDR2 (germline): KGHDR, SFDVKD. The CDR3 runs 15 residues. J was trimmed by 6 bases and V by 3 bases; bases with no gene match: 6. The CDR3 protein is CATSDRGQVPNEQFF. CDR3 coding DNA: TGTGCCACCAGTGATAGGGGACAGGTCCCCAATGAGCAGTTCTTC.

V gene TRBV7-9 combines with J gene TRBJ1-4, with 7 bases lining up with TRBD1. Germline V gene data show CDR1 as SEHNR and CDR2 as FQNEAQ (reference sequence). V shed 5 bases and J 8 bases; nucleotides not matched to a gene: 11. The CDR3 spans 15 residues. The CDR3 DNA follows: TGTGCCAGCAGCCTAGGAGACAGGGCTCGAGAAAAACTGTTTTTT. This translates into CASSLGDRAREKLFF.

The chain couples TRBV20-1 to TRBJ1-3, with D possibly being TRBD1 (5 bases). The ends were cut back, 1 base at V and 0 bases at J, with 10 bases in the middle. The V gene's germline CDR1 is DFQATT and CDR2 SNEGSKA (reference sequence). The CDR3 loop spans 15 amino acids. CDR3 nucleotide sequence: TGCAGTGCTAGAGTAATAGGGACCTCTGGAAACACCATATATTTT. Residues: CSARVIGTSGNTIYF.

The chain carries TRBV5-1 and TRBJ2-5; 15 bases agree with TRBD2. V lost 4 bases to trimming and J lost 5 bases; unmatched junction nucleotides: 9. From germline, CDR1 is SGHRS and CDR2 YFSETQ. The CDR3 runs 17 residues. CDR3 region: CASSPGLAGGQGETQYF. CDR3 in DNA: TGCGCCAGCAGCCCAGGACTAGCGGGGGGGCAGGGGGAGACCCAGTACTTC.

The rearrangement links TRBV6-5 to TRBJ2-7; unclear D gene. The CDR3 runs to 15 residues. Trimming removed 0 bases at V and 0 bases at J, with 9 bases between. Germline V gene lookup returns CDR1 MNHEY and CDR2 SVGAGI. CDR3 sequence reads: CASSYSLVNSYEQYF. CDR3 nucleotide sequence: TGTGCCAGCAGTTACTCACTGGTAAACTCCTACGAGCAGTACTTC.

The chain combines TRBV28 with TRBJ1-2, with D unclear. Per the germline V gene, CDR1 is MDHEN and CDR2 is SYDVKM. The CDR3 is 14 amino acids. Trimming shortened V by 3 bases and J by 4 bases, and 12 bases separated the two germline ends. CDR3 nucleotide sequence: TGTGCCAGCAGTTTCATACGGGGAGCCTATGGCTACACCTTC. This translates into CASSFIRGAYGYTF.

In this sample, this clonotype turned up a few times. The CDR3 spells CASSRGTGTGELFF. In DNA, the CDR3 is TGTGCCAGCAGCCGCGGGACAGGGACCGGGGAGCTGTTTTTT. The V call is TRBV11-2, the J call TRBJ2-2; 9 positions match TRBD1. The CDR3 consists of 14 residues. V was pared by 5 bases and J by 5 bases, with 3 bases of the junction left unmatched. CDR1 SGHAT and CDR2 FQNNGV come from the germline V gene.

This chain uses TRBV6-6 with TRBJ2-7; TRBD2 is a possible D gene (5 bases). The CDR3 extends over 15 amino acids. V lost 2 bases, J lost 1 base, and 12 bases lay in between. The germline V gene encodes CDR1 MNHNY and CDR2 SVGAGI (reference sequence). The CDR3 reads CASSYPRTFSYEQYF. The CDR3 DNA reads as TGTGCCAGCAGTTACCCACGGACTTTTTCCTACGAGCAGTACTTC.

The V call is TRBV7-2, the J call TRBJ2-5, with a tentative D call TRBD1 (6 bases). Germline V lookup: CDR1 SGHTA, CDR2 FQGNSA. V was trimmed by 3 bases and J by 5 bases, leaving 13 bases between them. This CDR3 contains 14 residues. CDR3 nucleotides: TGTGCCAGCAGCTTGGAAACAGGGCTGGAGACCCAGTACTTC. Translating gives CASSLETGLETQYF.

The chain employs TRBV20-1 and TRBJ1-1, with 11 bases fitting TRBD1. Germline CDR1 reads DFQATT; CDR2 reads SNEGSKA (reference sequence). The V and J ends lost 6 bases and 4 bases, in that order; junction bases with no gene match: 4. The CDR3 sequence is 13 residues long. In nucleotides, the CDR3 is TGCAGTGCAATAGGGACAGGGGGCACTGAAGCTTTCTTT. This translates into CSAIGTGGTEAFF.

In this sample, this clonotype turned up once. This sequence joins TRBV19 and TRBJ1-5; tentative D call: TRBD1 (6 bases). Germline V gene data show CDR1 as LNHDA and CDR2 as SQIVND (reference sequence). The CDR3 spans 14 residues. Trimming cost V 0 bases and J 7 bases, with 10 bases left between them. The CDR3 reads CASSIERGTQPQHF. CDR3 sequence (DNA): TGTGCCAGTAGTATAGAGAGGGGGACCCAGCCCCAGCATTTT.

The V and J genes are TRBV5-1 and TRBJ2-3, with 11 bases matching TRBD2. This CDR3 is built from 15 residues. Germline loops: CDR1 SGHRS, CDR2 YFSETQ. With 4 bases clipped from V and 5 bases from J, the junction kept 6 bases outside the gene matches. The CDR3 is CASSLSGGAKDTQYF. The DNA of the CDR3 is TGCGCCAGCAGCCTTAGCGGGGGGGCCAAAGATACGCAGTATTTT.

The chain employs TRBV5-1 and TRBJ2-3; weak D call: TRBD2 (6 bases). This CDR3 comprises 15 residues. Trimming took off 0 bases at V and 5 bases at J, with 13 bases between the two ends. Per germline, CDR1 SGHRS and CDR2 YFSETQ. The CDR3 is CASSLEAGSRDTQYF. The CDR3 nucleotides read TGCGCCAGCAGCTTGGAGGCGGGATCAAGAGATACGCAGTATTTT. The whole variable domain, filled in from reference TRBV5-1 and TRBJ2-3, reads KAGVTQTPRYLIKTRGQQVTLSCSPISGHRSVSWYQQTPGQGLQFLFEYFSETQRNKGNFPGRFSGRQFSNSRSEMNVSTLELGDSALYLCASSLEAGSRDTQYFGPGTRLTVL.

J is TRBJ1-1 and V is TRBV20-1, with D perhaps TRBD1 (6 bases). Germline loops: CDR1 DFQATT, CDR2 SNEGSKA (reference sequence). The CDR3 has 12 residues. Trimming pared 2 bases from V and 4 bases from J, leaving 8 bases between. Written as DNA, the CDR3 is TGCAGTGCTAGAACAGGGCGCACTGAAGCTTTCTTT. This sequence encodes CSARTGRTEAFF.